This is a list of T cell receptor beta chains from one sample in a study of neurological immune-mediated disorders. TCRdb reprocessed the 5' RACE reads via MiXCR and lists one record per CDR3 protein. The repertoire holds about 70,000 distinct CDR3 sequences, with 2.5% to 4% as singletons. The specimen sequenced was PBMCs. The receptors derive from a woman aged 45-65 years with multiple sclerosis. Each CDR3 is given with its conserved first and last residue. D genes are given only for firm matches. Not all rows give a size; the values are once, few, many and, for expanded clones, a class.

CDR3 protein: CASSLTGEGQYF
CDR3 DNA: TGCGCCAGCAGCTTAACGGGAGAAGGGCAGTACTTC
J gene: TRBJ2-7
V gene: TRBV5-1
D gene: NA
clone size: many

CDR3 protein: CASMYGGAGHQPQHF
CDR3 DNA: TGTGCCAGCATGTATGGGGGTGCGGGCCATCAGCCCCAGCATTTT
J gene: TRBJ1-5
V gene: TRBV12-3/TRBV12-4
D gene: NA
clone size: many

CDR3 protein: CASSSKTQRGVNNEQFF
CDR3 DNA: TGTGCCAGCAGCTCTAAAACCCAACGCGGGGTAAACAATGAGCAGTTCTTC
J gene: TRBJ2-1
V gene: TRBV7-2
D gene: NA
clone size: many

CDR3 protein: CASSERITTGYANTGELFF
CDR3 DNA: TGCGCCAGCAGCGAGCGCATAACGACCGGATACGCGAACACCGGGGAGCTGTTTTTT
J gene: TRBJ2-2
V gene: TRBV5-1
D gene: NA
clone size: many

CDR3 protein: CASSLAAGPAETQYF
CDR3 DNA: TGCGCCAGCAGCTTGGCGGCAGGTCCCGCCGAGACCCAGTACTTC
J gene: TRBJ2-5
V gene: TRBV5-1
D gene: NA
clone size: many

CDR3 protein: CASSLGTGSTEAFF
CDR3 DNA: TGCGCCAGCAGCTTGGGGACAGGGTCCACTGAAGCTTTCTTT
J gene: TRBJ1-1
V gene: TRBV5-1
D gene: TRBD1
clone size: many

CDR3 protein: CASSLAGGATYGYTF
CDR3 DNA: TGTGCCAGCAGCTTAGCGGGCGGTGCCACCTATGGCTACACCTTC
J gene: TRBJ1-2
V gene: TRBV7-2
D gene: NA
clone size: many

CDR3 protein: CSARSGVDYNEQFF
CDR3 DNA: TGCAGTGCTAGATCCGGGGTTGACTACAATGAGCAGTTCTTC
J gene: TRBJ2-1
V gene: TRBV20-1
D gene: NA
clone size: many

CDR3 protein: CASSSAGGETDTQYF
CDR3 DNA: TGTGCCAGTAGTTCAGCGGGAGGGGAGACAGATACGCAGTATTTT
J gene: TRBJ2-3
V gene: TRBV19
D gene: TRBD2
clone size: NA

CDR3 protein: CASSLMGTVLTYNEQFF
CDR3 DNA: TGTGCCAGCAGTTTAATGGGGACAGTGCTGACCTACAATGAGCAGTTCTTC
J gene: TRBJ2-1
V gene: TRBV12-3/TRBV12-4
D gene: TRBD1
clone size: many

CDR3 protein: CVSSFGPAGETQYF
CDR3 DNA: TGTGTCAGCAGCTTCGGTCCCGCTGGGGAGACCCAGTACTTC
J gene: TRBJ2-5
V gene: TRBV7-2
D gene: NA
clone size: few

CDR3 protein: CASSFLISQTVTSGSTPLEEQYF
CDR3 DNA: TGTGCCAGCAGCTTTTTGATTTCCCAAACGGTTACAAGCGGGAGTACCCCTCTCGAAGAGCAGTACTTC
J gene: TRBJ2-7
V gene: TRBV7-9
D gene: TRBD2
clone size: many

CDR3 protein: CASSVLADTGELFF
CDR3 DNA: TGCGCCAGCAGCGTCCTAGCGGACACCGGGGAGCTGTTTTTT
J gene: TRBJ2-2
V gene: TRBV5-1
D gene: TRBD2
clone size: many

CDR3 protein: CASGRDRVIDYTF
CDR3 DNA: TGTGCCAGCGGCCGGGACAGAGTAATTGACTACACCTTC
J gene: TRBJ1-2
V gene: TRBV5-5
D gene: TRBD1
clone size: many

CDR3 protein: CATSDSRKAGETQYF
CDR3 DNA: TGTGCCACCAGTGATTCGAGGAAGGCGGGAGAGACCCAGTACTTC
J gene: TRBJ2-5
V gene: TRBV24-1
D gene: NA
clone size: many

CDR3 protein: CASSLAGSSYGYTF
CDR3 DNA: TGTGCCAGCAGCTTAGCAGGCAGTAGCTATGGCTACACCTTC
J gene: TRBJ1-2
V gene: TRBV7-8
D gene: NA
clone size: many

CDR3 protein: CASSLDRDYGYTF
CDR3 DNA: TGCGCCAGCAGCTTGGACAGGGACTATGGCTACACCTTC
J gene: TRBJ1-2
V gene: TRBV5-1
D gene: NA
clone size: many

CDR3 protein: CASSYTTRGETQYF
CDR3 DNA: TGTGCCAGCAGTTACACGACTAGGGGAGAGACCCAGTACTTC
J gene: TRBJ2-5
V gene: TRBV6-5
D gene: NA
clone size: many

CDR3 protein: CASSPSGGGSKNEQFF
CDR3 DNA: TGCGCCAGCAGCCCCTCGGGCGGGGGCTCCAAGAATGAGCAGTTCTTC
J gene: TRBJ2-1
V gene: TRBV5-1
D gene: NA
clone size: many

CDR3 protein: CASSSRGWGGRATSYNEQFF
CDR3 DNA: TGTGCCAGCAGTTCCCGGGGCTGGGGCGGGAGGGCAACCTCCTACAATGAGCAGTTCTTC
J gene: TRBJ2-1
V gene: TRBV12-3/TRBV12-4
D gene: TRBD2
clone size: many

CDR3 protein: CASSAGTGPYGYTF
CDR3 DNA: TGTGCCAGCAGCGCCGGGACAGGGCCCTATGGCTACACCTTC
J gene: TRBJ1-2
V gene: TRBV9
D gene: TRBD1
clone size: many

CDR3 protein: CASSVTGSGANVLTF
CDR3 DNA: TGTGCCAGCAGCGTCACAGGGTCTGGGGCCAACGTCCTGACTTTC
J gene: TRBJ2-6
V gene: TRBV7-3
D gene: NA
clone size: medium-sized

CDR3 protein: CSAIWQVVGETQYF
CDR3 DNA: TGCAGTGCTATCTGGCAAGTGGTAGGAGAGACCCAGTACTTC
J gene: TRBJ2-5
V gene: TRBV20-1
D gene: NA
clone size: many

CDR3 protein: CASSFTENTEAFF
CDR3 DNA: TGCGCCAGCAGCTTCACGGAGAACACTGAAGCTTTCTTT
J gene: TRBJ1-1
V gene: TRBV5-1
D gene: NA
clone size: many

CDR3 protein: CASSVTAPGAGELFF
CDR3 DNA: TGTGCCAGCAGCGTAACCGCCCCCGGGGCCGGGGAGCTGTTTTTT
J gene: TRBJ2-2
V gene: TRBV9
D gene: NA
clone size: many

CDR3 protein: CASSPYPGQAGNTIYF
CDR3 DNA: TGTGCCAGCAGCCCTTATCCTGGGCAGGCTGGAAACACCATATATTTT
J gene: TRBJ1-3
V gene: TRBV7-2
D gene: NA
clone size: many

CDR3 protein: CASSLALRGLAGSGRYNEQFF
CDR3 DNA: TGCGCCAGCAGCTTGGCCTTGAGGGGACTAGCGGGGTCGGGGCGCTACAATGAGCAGTTCTTC
J gene: TRBJ2-1
V gene: TRBV5-1
D gene: TRBD2
clone size: many

CDR3 protein: CASSPTLGQTNTGELFF
CDR3 DNA: TGTGCCAGCAGTCCGACTTTAGGCCAAACTAACACCGGGGAGCTGTTTTTT
J gene: TRBJ2-2
V gene: TRBV25-1
D gene: NA
clone size: many

CDR3 protein: CASSSYGNYGYTF
CDR3 DNA: TGCGCCAGCAGCTCTTACGGGAACTATGGCTACACCTTC
J gene: TRBJ1-2
V gene: TRBV5-1
D gene: NA
clone size: many

CDR3 protein: CASSIAASSYNEQFF
CDR3 DNA: TGTGCCAGTAGCATAGCGGCCAGCTCCTACAATGAGCAGTTCTTC
J gene: TRBJ2-1
V gene: TRBV19
D gene: NA
clone size: many

CDR3 protein: CASSLRDRAYNEQFF
CDR3 DNA: TGCGCCAGCAGCCTCCGGGACAGGGCCTACAATGAGCAGTTCTTC
J gene: TRBJ2-1
V gene: TRBV5-1
D gene: TRBD1
clone size: many

CDR3 protein: CASSFRGGGYNEQFF
CDR3 DNA: TGTGCCAGCAGCTTTAGGGGGGGAGGCTACAATGAGCAGTTCTTC
J gene: TRBJ2-1
V gene: TRBV7-8
D gene: NA
clone size: many

CDR3 protein: CASTAGQPFNSPLHF
CDR3 DNA: TGTGCTAGCACCGCCGGACAGCCTTTTAATTCACCCCTCCACTTT
J gene: TRBJ1-6
V gene: TRBV7-7
D gene: NA
clone size: many

CDR3 protein: CASSSALPPGTQYF
CDR3 DNA: TGCGCCAGCAGCTCTGCATTGCCACCAGGGACCCAGTACTTC
J gene: TRBJ2-5
V gene: TRBV5-1
D gene: NA
clone size: many

CDR3 protein: CASHLTSGDEQFF
CDR3 DNA: TGCGCCAGCCACCTGACTAGTGGCGATGAGCAGTTCTTC
J gene: TRBJ2-1
V gene: TRBV5-1
D gene: NA
clone size: many

CDR3 protein: CASGLSNQPQHF
CDR3 DNA: TGTGCCAGCGGACTGAGCAATCAGCCCCAGCATTTT
J gene: TRBJ1-5
V gene: TRBV6-5
D gene: NA
clone size: many

CDR3 protein: CASSFVSGASGYTF
CDR3 DNA: TGCGCCAGCAGCTTTGTTTCGGGGGCGAGTGGCTACACCTTC
J gene: TRBJ1-2
V gene: TRBV5-1
D gene: NA
clone size: many

CDR3 protein: CSAGAGAYSYEQYF
CDR3 DNA: TGCAGTGCGGGAGCGGGGGCCTACTCCTACGAGCAGTACTTC
J gene: TRBJ2-7
V gene: TRBV20-1
D gene: TRBD2
clone size: many

CDR3 protein: CASSFGQGARKLFF
CDR3 DNA: TGTGCCAGCAGTTTTGGGCAGGGGGCTCGAAAACTGTTTTTT
J gene: TRBJ1-4
V gene: TRBV12-3/TRBV12-4
D gene: TRBD1
clone size: many

CDR3 protein: CASSPLVMEQFF
CDR3 DNA: TGTGCCAGCAGCCCCTTGGTGATGGAGCAGTTCTTC
J gene: TRBJ2-1
V gene: TRBV7-2
D gene: NA
clone size: many

CDR3 protein: CASSLDAGTGGSRELFF
CDR3 DNA: TGTGCCAGCAGTTTGGACGCCGGGACAGGGGGGTCCCGGGAGCTGTTTTTT
J gene: TRBJ2-2
V gene: TRBV28
D gene: TRBD1
clone size: NA

CDR3 protein: CASSQGAVDGYTF
CDR3 DNA: TGTGCCAGCAGCCAAGGGGCGGTAGATGGCTACACCTTC
J gene: TRBJ1-2
V gene: TRBV3-1
D gene: NA
clone size: many

CDR3 protein: CSARPTGKKAIYF
CDR3 DNA: TGCAGTGCTAGGCCTACAGGGAAAAAAGCCATATATTTT
J gene: TRBJ1-3
V gene: TRBV20-1
D gene: NA
clone size: NA

CDR3 protein: CASSPLRRIHEQYF
CDR3 DNA: TGTGCCAGCAGCCCCCTCCGGCGGATCCACGAGCAGTACTTC
J gene: TRBJ2-7
V gene: TRBV11-3
D gene: NA
clone size: many

CDR3 protein: CSARIQGATPNTGELFF
CDR3 DNA: TGCAGTGCTAGGATCCAGGGGGCGACACCGAACACCGGGGAGCTGTTTTTT
J gene: TRBJ2-2
V gene: TRBV20-1
D gene: TRBD1
clone size: many

CDR3 protein: CSVKDRDDSPLHF
CDR3 DNA: TGCAGCGTTAAGGACAGGGATGATTCACCCCTCCACTTT
J gene: TRBJ1-6
V gene: TRBV29-1
D gene: TRBD1
clone size: many

CDR3 protein: CAISRSPGETQYF
CDR3 DNA: TGTGCCATCAGCCGATCTCCAGGGGAGACCCAGTACTTC
J gene: TRBJ2-5
V gene: TRBV10-3
D gene: NA
clone size: many

CDR3 protein: CASSLGAGGSTDTQYF
CDR3 DNA: TGCGCCAGCAGCTTGGGGGCCGGGGGAAGCACAGATACGCAGTATTTT
J gene: TRBJ2-3
V gene: TRBV5-1
D gene: NA
clone size: many

CDR3 protein: CSVVGTASWEQYF
CDR3 DNA: TGCAGTGTGGTCGGGACAGCATCTTGGGAGCAGTACTTC
J gene: TRBJ2-7
V gene: TRBV20-1
D gene: TRBD1
clone size: many

CDR3 protein: CASSQVTGTNEKLFF
CDR3 DNA: TGTGCCAGCAGCCAAGTTACAGGGACTAATGAAAAACTGTTTTTT
J gene: TRBJ1-4
V gene: TRBV3-1
D gene: NA
clone size: many

CDR3 protein: CASSLSSETQYF
CDR3 DNA: TGCGCCAGCAGCTTGAGCAGCGAGACCCAGTACTTC
J gene: TRBJ2-5
V gene: TRBV5-1
D gene: NA
clone size: many

CDR3 protein: CASSHEQGKVKYF
CDR3 DNA: TGCGCCAGCAGCCATGAACAGGGGAAGGTGAAGTATTTT
J gene: TRBJ2-3
V gene: TRBV4-3
D gene: TRBD1
clone size: many

CDR3 protein: CASSLNRADTQYF
CDR3 DNA: TGCGCCAGCAGCTTGAACAGGGCAGATACGCAGTATTTT
J gene: TRBJ2-3
V gene: TRBV5-1
D gene: NA
clone size: many

CDR3 protein: CASSFTSGSPDTQYF
CDR3 DNA: TGTGCCAGCAGCTTCACTAGCGGGAGCCCAGATACGCAGTATTTT
J gene: TRBJ2-3
V gene: TRBV5-5
D gene: TRBD2
clone size: many